A selection of T cell receptor beta chains follows, all from one sample in a study of shared clonotypes between healthy human individuals. Sequencing was performed with immunoSEQ multiplex PCR; in TCRdb, only in-frame clones are kept and a portion is missing. The table records over 2,000,000 clones, about 94% of them present only once. Sequences were obtained from naive CD8+ T cells from PBMCs. Source of these receptors: a man aged 18 to 30 in good health. Some clones in this sample may be carry-over from other donors' samples. CDR3s include the opening cysteine and the closing phenylalanine or tryptophan. The D gene is left open where the match is weak. Some rows mark clone size as missing; the rest say once, few, many or name a class of expanded clone.

V gene: TRBV6-7; D gene: -; J gene: TRBJ2-4; clone size: -; CDR3 DNA: TGTGCCAGCAGTTACTCGGGACGCAGTTTAGCCAAAAACATTCAGTACTTC; CDR3 protein: CASSYSGRSLAKNIQYF
V gene: TRBV19; D gene: TRBD2; J gene: TRBJ2-1; clone size: once; CDR3 DNA: TGTGCCAGTAGTATGGCCGGACTAGCTCCCGAAAGTTTCTACAATGAGCAGTTCTTC; CDR3 protein: CASSMAGLAPESFYNEQFF
V gene: TRBV4-1; D gene: -; J gene: TRBJ2-2; clone size: -; CDR3 DNA: TGCGCCAGCAGCCAGGGGAGGGGGCGCGGTAAGGCCGGGGAGCTGTTTTTT; CDR3 protein: CASSQGRGRGKAGELFF
V gene: TRBV7-9; D gene: -; J gene: TRBJ1-4; clone size: -; CDR3 DNA: TGTGCCAGCAGCTTACGACAGCGGCCTGAAAAACTGTTTTTT; CDR3 protein: CASSLRQRPEKLFF
V gene: TRBV6-5; D gene: -; J gene: TRBJ2-7; clone size: -; CDR3 DNA: TGTGCCAGCAGCTCGGGACTGTTATACGAGCAGTACTTC; CDR3 protein: CASSSGLLYEQYF
V gene: TRBV18; D gene: -; J gene: TRBJ2-1; clone size: -; CDR3 DNA: TGTGCCAGCTCACCAGGGCGGGATTACAATGAGCAGTTCTTC; CDR3 protein: CASSPGRDYNEQFF
V gene: TRBV15; D gene: -; J gene: TRBJ1-1; clone size: -; CDR3 DNA: TGTGCCACCAGCGGCGAGAGGGGCGGATACACTGAAGCTTTCTTT; CDR3 protein: CATSGERGGYTEAFF
V gene: TRBV12-5; D gene: -; J gene: TRBJ2-2; clone size: -; CDR3 DNA: TGTGCTAGTGGTTTGACCTTTGGACACTCAAACACCGGGGAGCTGTTTTTT; CDR3 protein: CASGLTFGHSNTGELFF
V gene: TRBV5-1; D gene: -; J gene: TRBJ2-2; clone size: -; CDR3 DNA: TGCGCCAGCAGCCAGGGATCCGGGGAGCTGTTTTTT; CDR3 protein: CASSQGSGELFF
V gene: TRBV6-5; D gene: -; J gene: TRBJ2-7; clone size: -; CDR3 DNA: TGTGCCAGCAGTTACCGGACTAACTACGAGCAGTACTTC; CDR3 protein: CASSYRTNYEQYF
V gene: TRBV28; D gene: TRBD1; J gene: TRBJ2-5; clone size: once; CDR3 DNA: TGTGCCAGCAGTCCACCTTTTGGGACAGAGAAAGAGACCCAGTACTTC; CDR3 protein: CASSPPFGTEKETQYF
V gene: TRBV7-9; D gene: TRBD2; J gene: TRBJ2-5; clone size: -; CDR3 DNA: TGTGCCAGCAGCTCCGGGACTAGCGGGAGGCCGGGTGAGACCCAGTACTTC; CDR3 protein: CASSSGTSGRPGETQYF
V gene: TRBV9; D gene: -; J gene: TRBJ2-1; clone size: -; CDR3 DNA: TGTGCCAGCAGCGTACATCGTGGTAGAGTGGACAATGAGCAGTTCTTC; CDR3 protein: CASSVHRGRVDNEQFF
V gene: TRBV6-1; D gene: -; J gene: TRBJ2-7; clone size: -; CDR3 DNA: TGTGCCAGCAGTGAGTTAGTAGGGGGAGAAGTATCCCACGAGCAGTACTTC; CDR3 protein: CASSELVGGEVSHEQYF
V gene: TRBV7-3; D gene: -; J gene: TRBJ1-2; clone size: -; CDR3 DNA: TGTGCCAGCAGCTTCTCTCAGGGGCCAACGGGCGGCTACACCTTC; CDR3 protein: CASSFSQGPTGGYTF
V gene: TRBV27; D gene: TRBD1; J gene: TRBJ1-2; clone size: once; CDR3 DNA: TGTGCCAGCAGTTTTACGGGGACAGCTAACTATGGCTACACCTTC; CDR3 protein: CASSFTGTANYGYTF
V gene: TRBV15; D gene: -; J gene: TRBJ1-2; clone size: -; CDR3 DNA: TGTGCCACCAGCAGGGAGGACCTAGATGTCCCTAACTATGGCTACACCTTC; CDR3 protein: CATSREDLDVPNYGYTF
V gene: TRBV27; D gene: TRBD1; J gene: TRBJ2-7; clone size: -; CDR3 DNA: TGTGCCAGCAGTTTACTGCAGGGGGCCAACGAGCAGTACTTC; CDR3 protein: CASSLLQGANEQYF
V gene: TRBV10-3; D gene: TRBD1; J gene: TRBJ1-1; clone size: few; CDR3 DNA: TGTGCCATCAGTGTCGGGACAGGGATCGCTGAAGCTTTCTTT; CDR3 protein: CAISVGTGIAEAFF
V gene: TRBV4-1; D gene: -; J gene: TRBJ2-1; clone size: -; CDR3 DNA: TGCGCCAGCAGCCAGGTGACCGGGACTCTGGCCGTCAATGAGCAGTTCTTC; CDR3 protein: CASSQVTGTLAVNEQFF
V gene: TRBV6-6; D gene: -; J gene: TRBJ2-1; clone size: -; CDR3 DNA: TGTGCCACCAGGGAAGGGCCCAACCACAATGAGCAGTTCTTC; CDR3 protein: CATREGPNHNEQFF
V gene: TRBV5-4; D gene: TRBD2; J gene: TRBJ2-5; clone size: -; CDR3 DNA: TGTGCCACCTCGCGGGGAGGGCAAGAGACCCAGTACTTC; CDR3 protein: CATSRGGQETQYF
V gene: TRBV29-1; D gene: -; J gene: TRBJ2-7; clone size: -; CDR3 DNA: TGCAGCGTTGAAGACAGGTACGAGCAGTACTTC; CDR3 protein: CSVEDRYEQYF
V gene: TRBV27; D gene: TRBD1; J gene: TRBJ1-1; clone size: -; CDR3 DNA: TGTGCCAGCAGTAGCCGACAGGGAATGAACACTGAAGCTTTCTTT; CDR3 protein: CASSSRQGMNTEAFF
V gene: TRBV5-8; D gene: -; J gene: TRBJ2-7; clone size: -; CDR3 DNA: TGTGCCAGCAGCCGTGAAGGGATAGCCTTCTACGAGCAGTACTTC; CDR3 protein: CASSREGIAFYEQYF
V gene: TRBV5-6; D gene: -; J gene: TRBJ2-7; clone size: -; CDR3 DNA: TGTGCCAGCGCCTCGACTAGAATCGGCGAGCAGTACTTC; CDR3 protein: CASASTRIGEQYF
V gene: TRBV11-2; D gene: TRBD2; J gene: TRBJ2-1; clone size: -; CDR3 DNA: TGTGCCAGCACCCCTAGACTAGCGGGAGGGCCGAATGAGCAGTTCTTC; CDR3 protein: CASTPRLAGGPNEQFF
V gene: TRBV7-9; D gene: TRBD1; J gene: TRBJ2-7; clone size: -; CDR3 DNA: TGTGCCAGCAGCCCTGCAGGTATTCAGGGGGTGGCCTACGAGCAGTACTTC; CDR3 protein: CASSPAGIQGVAYEQYF
V gene: TRBV27; D gene: TRBD2; J gene: TRBJ2-4; clone size: -; CDR3 DNA: TGTGCCAGCAGTCCCAACAGAGGACTAGCAGTTAACATTCAGTACTTC; CDR3 protein: CASSPNRGLAVNIQYF
V gene: TRBV5-1; D gene: -; J gene: TRBJ1-3; clone size: few; CDR3 DNA: TGCGCCAGCAGCCCTGGAAACACCATATATTTT; CDR3 protein: CASSPGNTIYF
V gene: TRBV11-2; D gene: -; J gene: TRBJ2-7; clone size: once; CDR3 DNA: TGTGCCAGCAGCTTAGTTCCGGGGTACCACGAGCAGTACTTC; CDR3 protein: CASSLVPGYHEQYF
V gene: TRBV9; D gene: TRBD2; J gene: TRBJ2-2; clone size: -; CDR3 DNA: TGTGCCAGCAGCGTAGTTAGCGGGAGGGCCCTCGGCGGGGAGCTGTTTTTT; CDR3 protein: CASSVVSGRALGGELFF
V gene: TRBV9; D gene: -; J gene: TRBJ2-7; clone size: -; CDR3 DNA: TGTGCCAGCAGCGTAGTTCAAGGACTATCCTACGAGCAGTACTTC; CDR3 protein: CASSVVQGLSYEQYF
V gene: TRBV9; D gene: -; J gene: TRBJ1-2; clone size: -; CDR3 DNA: TGTGCCAGCAGCGTAGTCGCAGAGACCCCTGAAAAAAATGGCTACACCTTC; CDR3 protein: CASSVVAETPEKNGYTF
V gene: TRBV11-2; D gene: -; J gene: TRBJ2-1; clone size: -; CDR3 DNA: TGTGCCAGCAGCTTGGACAGCTCCTACAATGAGCAGTTCTTC; CDR3 protein: CASSLDSSYNEQFF
V gene: TRBV7-8; D gene: -; J gene: TRBJ1-1; clone size: few; CDR3 DNA: TGTGCCAGCAGCTACCGGGATGAAGCTTTCTTT; CDR3 protein: CASSYRDEAFF
V gene: TRBV7-9; D gene: -; J gene: TRBJ1-2; clone size: -; CDR3 DNA: TGTGCCAGCAGCTTAGGTGGGGCTAACTATGGCTACACCTTC; CDR3 protein: CASSLGGANYGYTF
V gene: TRBV29-1; D gene: TRBD1; J gene: TRBJ2-7; clone size: -; CDR3 DNA: TGCAGCGTTGTGGGACAGAGTGTCTACGAGCAGTACTTC; CDR3 protein: CSVVGQSVYEQYF
V gene: TRBV30; D gene: -; J gene: TRBJ2-3; clone size: -; CDR3 DNA: TGTGCCTGGAGTCGAGATAGCACAGATACGCAGTATTTT; CDR3 protein: CAWSRDSTDTQYF
V gene: TRBV20-1; D gene: -; J gene: TRBJ2-1; clone size: -; CDR3 DNA: TGCAGTGTTCCCTCCAAACCCGCCTCGGTCTTC; CDR3 protein: CSVPSKPASVF
V gene: TRBV7-9; D gene: -; J gene: TRBJ2-7; clone size: once; CDR3 DNA: TGTGCCAGCAGCGAACCCTTAAACTACGAGCAGTACTTC; CDR3 protein: CASSEPLNYEQYF
V gene: TRBV10-3; D gene: -; J gene: TRBJ2-7; clone size: -; CDR3 DNA: TGTGCCATCAGGGGAATTGGCTACGAGCAGTACTTC; CDR3 protein: CAIRGIGYEQYF
V gene: TRBV10-3; D gene: -; J gene: TRBJ2-7; clone size: -; CDR3 DNA: TGTGCCATCAGTGAAGACAGTTACATGGGAGGGGGGGGAAAGCAGTACTTC; CDR3 protein: CAISEDSYMGGGGKQYF
V gene: TRBV19; D gene: -; J gene: TRBJ2-7; clone size: -; CDR3 DNA: TGTGCCAGTAGTAGCGCGGACGAGCAGTACTTC; CDR3 protein: CASSSADEQYF
V gene: TRBV5-1; D gene: -; J gene: TRBJ2-2; clone size: -; CDR3 DNA: TGCGCCAGCAGCTTGGACAGGGTCGGGGAGCTGTTTTTT; CDR3 protein: CASSLDRVGELFF